A selection of T cell receptor beta chains follows, all from one sample in a study of patients and donors after allogeneic stem cell transplantation. Each CDR3 protein is one row after TCRdb ran MiXCR on the RT-PCR reads. The table has about 40,000 distinct CDR3 sequences, more than 30% seen once; the top ten hold more than 70%. The specimen was blood, either unsorted or a sorted T cell fraction (not recorded which). The receptors originated from a human donor who was either an allogeneic HSCT recipient or a stem cell or donor lymphocyte infusion donor (not recorded which). It is not recorded whose cells these are; they may come from a transplant donor. CDR3s include the opening cysteine and the closing phenylalanine or tryptophan. The order of the fields is J gene, clone size, D gene, V gene, CDR3 DNA, CDR3 protein. The D gene is left open where the match is weak. Clone size is not always given. Where it is, it says once, few, many or a class for expanded clones.

TRBJ2-2	NA	TRBD1	TRBV5-1	TGCGCCAGCAGCTTGGGGACAGGGAACACCGGGGAGCTGTTTTTT	CASSLGTGNTGELFF
TRBJ1-2	few	NA	TRBV21-1	TGTGCCAGCAGCAAGCTTCTCACAGTTCTTCCCTATGGCTACACCTTC	CASSKLLTVLPYGYTF
TRBJ2-7	many	NA	TRBV12-3/TRBV12-4	TGTGCCAGCAGTTTGTCCGGGGTGCAGTACTTC	CASSLSGVQYF
TRBJ2-5	few	NA	TRBV5-1	TGCGCCAGCAGCGTACACATCCAAGAGACCCAGTACTTC	CASSVHIQETQYF
TRBJ1-5	few	NA	TRBV7-7	TGTGCTAGCAGCCCCCGAGCTTATAGCAATCAGCCCCAGCATTTT	CASSPRAYSNQPQHF
TRBJ2-1	NA	NA	TRBV14	TGTGCCAGCAGCCAAGCCGGGACCACCTACAATGAGCAGTTCTTC	CASSQAGTTYNEQFF
TRBJ2-2	NA	NA	TRBV12-3/TRBV12-4	TGTGCCAGCAGTTTCATCCAGGGCAGGACCGGGGAGCTGTTTTTT	CASSFIQGRTGELFF
TRBJ2-7	once	NA	TRBV20-1	TGCAGTGCTACGACTCCGTTCCCCCACGAGCAGTACTTC	CSATTPFPHEQYF
TRBJ1-3	NA	NA	TRBV7-8	TGTGCCAGCAGCTTAAGGTTTTCGGGACTAGCGCTCGGGCACACCATATATTTT	CASSLRFSGLALGHTIYF
TRBJ1-2	few	TRBD1	TRBV25-1	TGTGCCAGCACCTCGACAGGGGGAGGCTACACCTTC	CASTSTGGGYTF
TRBJ1-5	NA	TRBD1	TRBV7-8	TGTGCCAGCAGCCGCCTGACGGGACAGGGAAGAAGCAATCAGCCCCAGCATTTT	CASSRLTGQGRSNQPQHF
TRBJ1-1	many	NA	TRBV7-2	TGTGCCAGCAGCTTGGCTATAAACCGGGCTGAAGCTTTCTTT	CASSLAINRAEAFF
TRBJ2-3	NA	NA	TRBV7-9	TGTGCCAGCAGCTTACGCGGCTACACAGATACGCAGTATTTT	CASSLRGYTDTQYF
TRBJ2-1	NA	TRBD2	TRBV7-9	TGTGCCAGCAGCCTCAGCGGGAGGGCCAGCGAGCAGTTCTTC	CASSLSGRASEQFF
TRBJ2-3	once	TRBD1	TRBV29-1	TGCAGCGTTGACAGGGGGACAGATACGCAGTATTTT	CSVDRGTDTQYF
TRBJ2-1	NA	NA	TRBV5-1	TGCGCCAGCAGCTTGGAGGAGGGCGCCTTCCATGAGCAGTTCTTC	CASSLEEGAFHEQFF
TRBJ2-7	few	NA	TRBV12-3/TRBV12-4	TGTGCCAGCAGTTTAGGGCCCCTCTACGAGCAGTACTTC	CASSLGPLYEQYF
TRBJ1-2	many	NA	TRBV11-2	TGTGCCAGCAGCCCATGGACGGACTATGGCTACACCTTC	CASSPWTDYGYTF
TRBJ2-5	NA	NA	TRBV9	TGTGCCAGCAGCGTAGAGGGGGGGCGAGAGACCCAGTACTTC	CASSVEGGRETQYF
TRBJ2-1	NA	NA	TRBV25-1	TGTGCCAGCAGTGAACTTTCTCGAGTTTACAATGAGCAGTTCTTC	CASSELSRVYNEQFF
TRBJ1-5	NA	NA	TRBV20-1	TGCAGTGCCGGGGGGCCTAGGCAGCCCCAGCATTTT	CSAGGPRQPQHF
TRBJ2-1	NA	TRBD2	TRBV9	TGTGCCAGCAGCACTCACTCGGGGGGACTATGGAAGGGTGAGCAGTTCTTC	CASSTHSGGLWKGEQFF
TRBJ2-1	NA	NA	TRBV20-1	TGCAGTGCGCGTGGAGGGACCCAGGTTGAGCAGTTCTTC	CSARGGTQVEQFF
TRBJ2-3	NA	TRBD2	TRBV9	TGTGCCAGCAGCGTAGGATTCTTGACTAGCGGGAGATATGCAGATACGCAGTATTTT	CASSVGFLTSGRYADTQYF
TRBJ1-6	few	TRBD1	TRBV7-9	TGTGCCAGCACGACAGGGAGCTCCTATAATTCACCCCTCCACTTT	CASTTGSSYNSPLHF
TRBJ2-7	NA	NA	TRBV12-5	TGTGCTAGTGGTTTGTCCCAGGCCCACGAGCAGTACTTC	CASGLSQAHEQYF
TRBJ1-5	many	TRBD1	TRBV20-1	TGCAGTGCTAGTATCGCACAGGGGGCCGGGCAGCCCCAGCATTTT	CSASIAQGAGQPQHF
TRBJ2-3	once	TRBD1	TRBV7-3	TGTGCCAGCAGCTTCACAGGGGGCACAGATACGCAGTATTTT	CASSFTGGTDTQYF
TRBJ2-7	NA	TRBD2	TRBV20-1	TGCAGTGCTAGAGATACACTAGCGGCCTCCTACGAGCAGTACTTC	CSARDTLAASYEQYF
TRBJ2-7	NA	NA	TRBV5-1	TGCGCCAGCAGCTTGGCCGTGACAGGTCCTCGGGAGCAGTACTTC	CASSLAVTGPREQYF
TRBJ2-3	NA	TRBD2	TRBV13	TGTGCCAGCAGCTTAATCGGAGCGGGAGTGGGTCCAGATACGCAGTATTTT	CASSLIGAGVGPDTQYF
TRBJ2-5	few	TRBD1	TRBV7-9	TGTGCCAGCAGCCTTCAACCGGGACAGGCGAGTGACGAGTACTTC	CASSLQPGQASDEYF
TRBJ2-4	few	NA	TRBV5-1	TGCGCCAGCAGCGTCGGGACAAGCCTTCTAGCCAAAAACATTCAGTACTTC	CASSVGTSLLAKNIQYF
TRBJ2-1	NA	TRBD2	TRBV12-3/TRBV12-4	TGTGCCAGCAGTTTGTCTAGCGGTAACAATGAGCAGTTCTTC	CASSLSSGNNEQFF
TRBJ1-1	few	NA	TRBV21-1	TGTGCCAGCAGCAAAGGGGAACCGGGACAGGGTAGTGGCACTGAAGCTTTCTTT	CASSKGEPGQGSGTEAFF
TRBJ2-2	NA	NA	TRBV7-2	TGTGCCAGCAGCCTCCCCCCTAGGTCCCACGGGGAGCTGTTTTTT	CASSLPPRSHGELFF
TRBJ2-3	NA	NA	TRBV7-8	TGTGCCAGCAGCGTTAGCACAGATACGCAGTATTTT	CASSVSTDTQYF
TRBJ2-7	NA	NA	TRBV20-1	TGCAGTGCTAAGGCAGGGGCCCGTTACGAGCAGTACTTC	CSAKAGARYEQYF
TRBJ2-5	NA	TRBD2	TRBV28	TGTGCCAGCATTTCACTAGCGGGAGAAGAGACCCAGTACTTC	CASISLAGEETQYF
TRBJ2-7	NA	NA	TRBV6-2/TRBV6-3	TGTGCCAGCAGGAGGGCTACCCTTACCTACGAGCAGTACTTC	CASRRATLTYEQYF
TRBJ1-5	NA	NA	TRBV20-1	TGCAGTGCTAGTGAAGGACAGACCTATCAGCCCCAGCATTTT	CSASEGQTYQPQHF
TRBJ1-5	NA	NA	TRBV7-6	TGTGCCAGCAGCCGGACAAATAGCAATCAGCCCCAGCATTTT	CASSRTNSNQPQHF
TRBJ1-5	few	NA	TRBV28	TGTGCCAGCACCTGGGGTGAGGAGAGAGGTTTCAATCAGCCCCAGCATTTT	CASTWGEERGFNQPQHF
TRBJ1-2	many	NA	TRBV12-3/TRBV12-4	TGTGCCAGCAGTTTGGCCGGGAGCTATGGCTACACCTTC	CASSLAGSYGYTF
TRBJ1-5	NA	NA	TRBV28	TGTGCCAGCATCGTTGGGCTCCTCGGTCAGCCCCAGCATTTT	CASIVGLLGQPQHF
TRBJ2-2	few	NA	TRBV12-3/TRBV12-4	TGTGCCAGCTCCATAGCTGGGTTTCTTCCCGGGGAGCTGTTTTTT	CASSIAGFLPGELFF
TRBJ2-1	NA	NA	TRBV12-5	TGTGCTAGTGGTTTGCCCCTTGCGGACGGCAATGATGAGCAGTTCTTC	CASGLPLADGNDEQFF
TRBJ1-1	few	NA	TRBV20-1	TGCAGTGCTCCCCGCCCGGATAGAGGGATGAACACTGAAGCTTTCTTT	CSAPRPDRGMNTEAFF
TRBJ2-4	few	NA	TRBV9	TGTGCCAGCAGCGTAGGTGCGGGTGGGGGAAACATTCAGTACTTC	CASSVGAGGGNIQYF
TRBJ2-2	NA	TRBD2	TRBV4-3	TGCGCCAGCAGCCTCCGAGGGACTAGCGGGTTCACCGGGGAGCTGTTTTTT	CASSLRGTSGFTGELFF
TRBJ2-7	NA	NA	TRBV11-2	TGTGCCAGCAGCTTAGCACAGCCCTACGAGCAGTACTTC	CASSLAQPYEQYF
TRBJ1-4	NA	NA	TRBV20-1	TGCAGTGCTCATCCAGGGATAGGGACTAATGAAAAACTGTTTTTT	CSAHPGIGTNEKLFF
TRBJ2-6	NA	NA	TRBV12-3/TRBV12-4	TGTGCCAGCACAAGAAGTCAAAGAATCTCGCCTGGGGCCAACGTCCTGACTTTC	CASTRSQRISPGANVLTF
TRBJ1-4	many	NA	TRBV27	TGTGCCAGCAGTTTGCTAGGGGGATCGGGGGAAAAACTGTTTTTT	CASSLLGGSGEKLFF
TRBJ2-2	many	TRBD2	TRBV10-3	TGTGCCATCACCTTGGGAGGGGTCACCGGGGAGCTGTTTTTT	CAITLGGVTGELFF
TRBJ2-7	NA	TRBD2	TRBV25-1	TGTGCCAGCAGCACCCCCCTAGCGGGGGACTACGAGCAGTACTTC	CASSTPLAGDYEQYF
TRBJ1-4	NA	NA	TRBV7-6	TGTGCCAGCAGCCGAGTCCCAGGGACTAATGAAAAACTGTTTTTT	CASSRVPGTNEKLFF
TRBJ1-5	many	NA	TRBV15	TGTGCCACCAGCCGGGACGGACCCAATCAGCCCCAGCATTTT	CATSRDGPNQPQHF
TRBJ2-1	few	TRBD1	TRBV9	TGTGCCAGCAGCGTAGGGACAGGGTCCTACAATGAGCAGTTCTTC	CASSVGTGSYNEQFF